This T cell receptor (beta chain) was sequenced during a study of radiation and T cells in renal cell carcinoma. For the study at large: Nephrectomy followed 15 Gy stereotactic body radiation by 4 weeks. Study-wide points: Without pretreatment biopsies, baseline tumor clonotype presence was undetermined.

The assay was immunoSEQ multiplex PCR, and TCRdb's table has in-frame clones only and misses some. The sample consists of approximately 120,000 clones, roughly 80% of them appearing once. The CDR3 length is 15 residues. CDR1 is LGHNA and CDR2 is YSLEER in the germline V gene. The J segment lost 0 bases and the V segment lost 6 bases, leaving 7 bases of the junction unmatched. The time point is: baseline pretreatment blood. Treatment given: 15 Gy SBRT to primary tumor, nephrectomy 4 weeks later. Of note for this clone: What it recognizes is unknown.

The receptor comes from a woman in her sixties or seventies with renal cell carcinoma. This sequence joins TRBV4-3 and TRBJ1-2, with TRBD1 matching over 7 bases. This specimen consisted of blood, obtained from a patient whose treatment included radiotherapy and nephrectomy. The CDR3 is CASSHPGTANYGYTF. The CDR3 region has the DNA TGCGCCAGCAGTCATCCGGGGACAGCTAACTATGGCTACACCTTC.